The clone carrying this T cell receptor (beta chain) was recorded a few times. Its cognate antigen is unknown. The authors sorted CD4+ naive, central memory, regulatory and stem cell-like memory cells via CD45RO/CCR7/CD25/CD127/CD95/CD27. This CDR3 spans 15 amino acids. The V segment lost 2 bases and the J segment 2 bases; nucleotides outside the gene matches: 4. Germline V gene lookup returns CDR1 GTSNPN and CDR2 SVGIG (reference sequence). The data derive from a study of beta chain features in type 1 diabetes. Study-wide results and caveats: Unsettled here was the matter of whether HLA type influences TCRB rearrangement. Healthy donors had naive, central memory and Treg TCRB repertoires that appeared less similar than those seen among patients.

Every isolated RNA sample was fully reverse transcribed, so sequencing captured expressed TCRB transcripts. The table came from immunoSEQ multiplex PCR; TCRdb's copy has only in-frame clones and leaves some out. The sample has around 400,000 clones, less than 15% seen once. Sequences were obtained from naive CD4+ T cells from blood. The chain joins TRBV30 to TRBJ2-7; 12 bases are a match to TRBD2. This receptor was obtained from a young woman in good health. CDR3 loop: CAWSRASGRAYEQYF. The CDR3 bases are TGTGCCTGGAGTCGGGCTAGCGGGAGGGCCTACGAGCAGTACTTC.